This T cell receptor (beta chain) appears in the sequencing data of a study of blood T cell repertoires in COVID-19. Study information: Donors in the United States, Italy and Spain gave samples during acute or convalescent COVID-19.

The CDR3 runs to 16 residues. Trimming took off 2 bases at V and 7 bases at J, with 20 bases between the two ends. CDR1 is MDHEN, CDR2 SYDVKM, per germline. Seattle participants joined during active infection and were tracked over time. In the authors' workflow: Nucleated cell counts were estimated from reference gene primer amplification. TCRdb's copy holds only in-frame clones and misses some; the assay was immunoSEQ multiplex PCR. That table gives V, J and clone size, and the DNA gave D and trimming. The table includes roughly 77,000 clones, under 85% detected once. The chain carries TRBV28 and TRBJ1-2, with D possibly TRBD1 on 5 matching bases. The sample comprised peripheral blood. The clonotype originates from a man aged 55 to 70 with COVID-19, enrolled during active disease. As DNA, the CDR3 is TGTGCCAGCAGTTTACCCGGAGGAGGGCAGGGAGGTGGCTACACCTTC. It specifies CASSLPGGGQGGGYTF.